The rows below give T cell receptor beta chains drawn from one sample of a study of patients and donors after allogeneic stem cell transplantation. Via MiXCR, TCRdb re-called the RT-PCR reads, giving one row per CDR3 protein. Among approximately 160,000 distinct CDR3 sequences, approximately 30% were seen once, and the ten largest hold roughly 3%. The sample was blood, either unsorted or a sorted T cell fraction (not recorded which). The source of these receptors is a human donor who was either an allogeneic HSCT recipient or a stem cell or donor lymphocyte infusion donor (not recorded which). It is not recorded whose cells these are; they may come from a transplant donor. CDR3s include the opening cysteine and the closing phenylalanine or tryptophan. Fields, in order: V gene, J gene, D gene, clone size, CDR3 DNA, CDR3 protein. D genes are given only for firm matches. Clone size is not always given. Where it is, it says once, few, many or a class for expanded clones.

v_gene: TRBV9
j_gene: TRBJ1-6
d_gene: NA
abundance: NA
CDR3nt: TGTGCCAGCAGCCCAACAGGGAGCTCCTATAATTCACCCCTCCACTTT
CDR3aa: CASSPTGSSYNSPLHF

v_gene: TRBV6-5
j_gene: TRBJ2-1
d_gene: NA
abundance: NA
CDR3nt: TGTGCCACCAGGGGGGGGAATGAGCAGTTCTTC
CDR3aa: CATRGGNEQFF

v_gene: TRBV29-1
j_gene: TRBJ2-2
d_gene: NA
abundance: NA
CDR3nt: TGCAGCGTTGGATGGGAGGCCGGGGAGCTGTTTTTT
CDR3aa: CSVGWEAGELFF

v_gene: TRBV5-6
j_gene: TRBJ1-5
d_gene: NA
abundance: NA
CDR3nt: TGTGCCAGCAGCTTGGACGCCTCGGGCAATCAGCCCCAGCATTTT
CDR3aa: CASSLDASGNQPQHF

v_gene: TRBV5-1
j_gene: TRBJ1-5
d_gene: NA
abundance: NA
CDR3nt: TGCGCCAGCAGCTTGGAGGGGCTGAATCAGCCCCAGCATTTT
CDR3aa: CASSLEGLNQPQHF

v_gene: TRBV28
j_gene: TRBJ2-1
d_gene: NA
abundance: NA
CDR3nt: TGTGCCAGCAGTTTCGGAGCGAGGGGTTACAATGAGCAGTTCTTC
CDR3aa: CASSFGARGYNEQFF

v_gene: TRBV12-3/TRBV12-4
j_gene: TRBJ2-5
d_gene: TRBD2
abundance: few
CDR3nt: TGTGCCAGCAGTTTTGAAGCGGGGCGGGGAGAGACCCAGTACTTC
CDR3aa: CASSFEAGRGETQYF

v_gene: TRBV5-1
j_gene: TRBJ2-1
d_gene: NA
abundance: NA
CDR3nt: TGCGCCAGCAGCCCAGACAGGAACCCTTACAATGAGCAGTTCTTC
CDR3aa: CASSPDRNPYNEQFF

v_gene: TRBV4-3
j_gene: TRBJ2-7
d_gene: NA
abundance: few
CDR3nt: TGCGCCAGCAGCCAAGAGGCCCTAGCGACATTCAGCTACGAGCAGTACTTC
CDR3aa: CASSQEALATFSYEQYF

v_gene: TRBV12-3/TRBV12-4
j_gene: TRBJ1-1
d_gene: NA
abundance: many
CDR3nt: TGTGCCAGCAGCGCGAAGGTTGAAGCTTTCTTT
CDR3aa: CASSAKVEAFF

v_gene: TRBV15
j_gene: TRBJ2-7
d_gene: TRBD1
abundance: once
CDR3nt: TGTGCCACCAGCAGAGCGACAGGGCAGGCCTACGAGCAGTACTTC
CDR3aa: CATSRATGQAYEQYF

v_gene: TRBV10-3
j_gene: TRBJ2-3
d_gene: TRBD2
abundance: NA
CDR3nt: TGTGCCATCAGTCGGACTAGCGGGAGGATGACAGATACGCAGTATTTT
CDR3aa: CAISRTSGRMTDTQYF

v_gene: TRBV20-1
j_gene: TRBJ2-7
d_gene: TRBD2
abundance: few
CDR3nt: TGCAGTGCTAGAGGGACTAGCAGTTACGAGCAGTACTTC
CDR3aa: CSARGTSSYEQYF

v_gene: TRBV25-1
j_gene: TRBJ2-2
d_gene: NA
abundance: NA
CDR3nt: TGTGCCAGCGCCTCACGGTACACCGGGGAGCTGTTTTTT
CDR3aa: CASASRYTGELFF

v_gene: TRBV29-1
j_gene: TRBJ1-4
d_gene: NA
abundance: NA
CDR3nt: TGCAGCGTCGCCCTAGGGAAAACTAATGAAAAACTGTTTTTT
CDR3aa: CSVALGKTNEKLFF

v_gene: TRBV28
j_gene: TRBJ2-3
d_gene: TRBD2
abundance: few
CDR3nt: TGTGCCAGCAGTTTATCTAGCGGGATGACTACAGATACGCAGTATTTT
CDR3aa: CASSLSSGMTTDTQYF

v_gene: TRBV11-1
j_gene: TRBJ2-1
d_gene: TRBD2
abundance: few
CDR3nt: TGTGCCAGCAGCTTAGTAGCGGGAGGGCCTCCATTTGAGCAGTTCTTC
CDR3aa: CASSLVAGGPPFEQFF

v_gene: TRBV7-6
j_gene: TRBJ1-4
d_gene: NA
abundance: few
CDR3nt: TGTGCCAGCAGCTCTCGGGGGGAAAAACTGTTTTTT
CDR3aa: CASSSRGEKLFF

v_gene: TRBV3-1
j_gene: TRBJ1-4
d_gene: NA
abundance: few
CDR3nt: TGTGCCAGCAGCCAAGGTGTTAGAACGGATGAAAAACTGTTTTTT
CDR3aa: CASSQGVRTDEKLFF

v_gene: TRBV5-1
j_gene: TRBJ2-3
d_gene: TRBD1
abundance: NA
CDR3nt: TGCGCCAGCAGCTTGGTCATTCAGGGGGGCACAGATACGCAGTATTTT
CDR3aa: CASSLVIQGGTDTQYF

v_gene: TRBV27
j_gene: TRBJ2-1
d_gene: NA
abundance: NA
CDR3nt: TGTGCCAGCAGTCTCCGGTGGGCCGGGACCTACAAAAATGAGCAGTTCTTC
CDR3aa: CASSLRWAGTYKNEQFF

v_gene: TRBV12-3/TRBV12-4
j_gene: TRBJ2-7
d_gene: TRBD2
abundance: NA
CDR3nt: TGTGCCAGTAGCGGGAGGGTAAAGAGCTCCTACGAGCAGTACTTC
CDR3aa: CASSGRVKSSYEQYF

v_gene: TRBV29-1
j_gene: TRBJ2-1
d_gene: TRBD1
abundance: few
CDR3nt: TGCAGCGTTGCCGGGACAGGCCCGGGTGGTTGGGATGAGCAGTTCTTC
CDR3aa: CSVAGTGPGGWDEQFF

v_gene: TRBV4-3
j_gene: TRBJ2-4
d_gene: NA
abundance: few
CDR3nt: TGCGCCAGCAGCCAAGGAGAATGGGCGGCCAAAAACATTCAGTACTTC
CDR3aa: CASSQGEWAAKNIQYF

v_gene: TRBV9
j_gene: TRBJ1-3
d_gene: NA
abundance: few
CDR3nt: TGTGCCAGCAGCCTAACATCGACAGGAAACACCATATATTTT
CDR3aa: CASSLTSTGNTIYF

v_gene: TRBV20-1
j_gene: TRBJ2-7
d_gene: TRBD1
abundance: NA
CDR3nt: TGCAGTGCTCAGGACAGGAGGAACTACGAGCAGTACTTC
CDR3aa: CSAQDRRNYEQYF

v_gene: TRBV7-3
j_gene: TRBJ2-1
d_gene: NA
abundance: NA
CDR3nt: TGTGCCAGCAGCCCCGCCTCGTCTGAGCAGTTCTTC
CDR3aa: CASSPASSEQFF

v_gene: TRBV10-2
j_gene: TRBJ1-2
d_gene: NA
abundance: few
CDR3nt: TGCGCCAGCAGTGAGGGCAGGGCCACCGGCTACACCTTC
CDR3aa: CASSEGRATGYTF

v_gene: TRBV6-5
j_gene: TRBJ1-6
d_gene: NA
abundance: NA
CDR3nt: TGTGCCAGCAGTTACGGGGTGGGGAGCTCCTATAATTCACCCCTCCACTTT
CDR3aa: CASSYGVGSSYNSPLHF

v_gene: TRBV20-1
j_gene: TRBJ1-2
d_gene: TRBD1
abundance: few
CDR3nt: TGCAGTGCTAGAGAACAGGGGCATGGCTACACCTTC
CDR3aa: CSAREQGHGYTF

v_gene: TRBV18
j_gene: TRBJ1-4
d_gene: NA
abundance: few
CDR3nt: TGTGCCAGCTCACGCCCCCCAACAACTAATGAAAAACTGTTTTTT
CDR3aa: CASSRPPTTNEKLFF

v_gene: TRBV12-3/TRBV12-4
j_gene: TRBJ2-1
d_gene: NA
abundance: few
CDR3nt: TGTGCCAGCACACCTAGCTACAATGAGCAGTTCTTC
CDR3aa: CASTPSYNEQFF

v_gene: TRBV7-6
j_gene: TRBJ1-1
d_gene: TRBD1
abundance: many
CDR3nt: TGTGCCAGCAGCGCCACAGGGGGCACTGAAGCTTTCTTT
CDR3aa: CASSATGGTEAFF

v_gene: TRBV18
j_gene: TRBJ1-2
d_gene: NA
abundance: NA
CDR3nt: TGTGCCAGCTCACCACCAGTCGTCTATGGCTACACCTTC
CDR3aa: CASSPPVVYGYTF

v_gene: TRBV20-1
j_gene: TRBJ1-2
d_gene: TRBD1
abundance: NA
CDR3nt: TGCAGGGCTTCAGGGGGTTCTAACTATGGCTACACCTTC
CDR3aa: CRASGGSNYGYTF

v_gene: TRBV12-3/TRBV12-4
j_gene: TRBJ1-4
d_gene: TRBD1
abundance: many
CDR3nt: TGTGCCAGCAGACTGGGACAGCTTAATGAAAAACTGTTTTTT
CDR3aa: CASRLGQLNEKLFF

v_gene: TRBV7-9
j_gene: TRBJ1-5
d_gene: NA
abundance: NA
CDR3nt: TGTGCCAGCAGCTTAGGAAATGGCAATCAGCCCCAGCATTTT
CDR3aa: CASSLGNGNQPQHF

v_gene: TRBV6-5
j_gene: TRBJ1-5
d_gene: NA
abundance: few
CDR3nt: TGTGCCAGCAGTTATTGGGGGCACGATCAGCCCCAGCATTTT
CDR3aa: CASSYWGHDQPQHF

v_gene: TRBV29-1
j_gene: TRBJ1-2
d_gene: NA
abundance: few
CDR3nt: TGCAGCGTTGAAGTCCCGGGACAACTACGATATGGCTACACCTTC
CDR3aa: CSVEVPGQLRYGYTF

v_gene: TRBV24-1
j_gene: TRBJ2-5
d_gene: NA
abundance: NA
CDR3nt: TGTGCCACCAGTGATTACAGGGAAGAGACCCAGTACTTC
CDR3aa: CATSDYREETQYF

v_gene: TRBV29-1
j_gene: TRBJ2-7
d_gene: NA
abundance: NA
CDR3nt: TGCAGCGTTGAATGGTGGTCAGAGAGCTCCTACGAGCAGTACTTC
CDR3aa: CSVEWWSESSYEQYF

v_gene: TRBV10-3
j_gene: TRBJ2-7
d_gene: TRBD2
abundance: NA
CDR3nt: TGTGCCATCCGAAGGGGAAAGGGACTAGCCTACGAGCAGTACTTC
CDR3aa: CAIRRGKGLAYEQYF

v_gene: TRBV2
j_gene: TRBJ2-7
d_gene: TRBD2
abundance: NA
CDR3nt: TGTGCCAGCGGGACTAGCGGGAGCTCCTACGAGCAGTACTTC
CDR3aa: CASGTSGSSYEQYF

v_gene: TRBV5-1
j_gene: TRBJ2-1
d_gene: NA
abundance: NA
CDR3nt: TGCGCCAGCAGTCGATCGGACCTTCCGAATGAGCAGTTCTTC
CDR3aa: CASSRSDLPNEQFF

v_gene: TRBV11-2
j_gene: TRBJ2-5
d_gene: NA
abundance: NA
CDR3nt: TGTGCCAGCAGCTTAGATCCTGGGGTCCAAGAGACCCAGTACTTC
CDR3aa: CASSLDPGVQETQYF

v_gene: TRBV28
j_gene: TRBJ1-2
d_gene: NA
abundance: once
CDR3nt: TGTGCCAGTTGGGACTTCTATGGCTACACCTTC
CDR3aa: CASWDFYGYTF

v_gene: TRBV19
j_gene: TRBJ1-1
d_gene: TRBD1
abundance: NA
CDR3nt: TGTGCCAGTATAAGCAGGGGGATGACTGAAGCTTTCTTT
CDR3aa: CASISRGMTEAFF

v_gene: TRBV9
j_gene: TRBJ1-1
d_gene: NA
abundance: few
CDR3nt: TGTGCCAGCAGCGTAGAGCCGAGAATGAACACTGAAGCTTTCTTT
CDR3aa: CASSVEPRMNTEAFF

v_gene: TRBV18
j_gene: TRBJ2-3
d_gene: NA
abundance: few
CDR3nt: TGTGCCAGCTCACCGGTTCTGGCGGGAGATACGCAGTATTTT
CDR3aa: CASSPVLAGDTQYF

v_gene: TRBV3-1
j_gene: TRBJ2-7
d_gene: TRBD2
abundance: few
CDR3nt: TGTGCCAGCAGCCTTGGGACTAGCGCCTACGAGCAGTACTTC
CDR3aa: CASSLGTSAYEQYF

v_gene: TRBV20-1
j_gene: TRBJ2-7
d_gene: NA
abundance: NA
CDR3nt: TGCAGTGCCCCGGACAGTTCCTCGACCGAGCAGTACTTC
CDR3aa: CSAPDSSSTEQYF

v_gene: TRBV4-3
j_gene: TRBJ2-1
d_gene: NA
abundance: few
CDR3nt: TGCGCCAGCAGCCAAGAGCTGGTGAATGAGCAGTTCTTC
CDR3aa: CASSQELVNEQFF

v_gene: TRBV30
j_gene: TRBJ1-1
d_gene: NA
abundance: NA
CDR3nt: TGTGCCTGGAGTAGGTCGGGGAACACTGAAGCTTTCTTT
CDR3aa: CAWSRSGNTEAFF

v_gene: TRBV12-3/TRBV12-4
j_gene: TRBJ2-1
d_gene: TRBD1
abundance: few
CDR3nt: TGTGCCAGCAGTTTACGGACAGGGGGCTACAATGAGCAGTTCTTC
CDR3aa: CASSLRTGGYNEQFF

v_gene: TRBV29-1
j_gene: TRBJ2-2
d_gene: TRBD1
abundance: NA
CDR3nt: TGCAGCGTTGCTAGGACAGGGGGCACCGGGGAGCTGTTTTTT
CDR3aa: CSVARTGGTGELFF

v_gene: TRBV18
j_gene: TRBJ2-5
d_gene: NA
abundance: NA
CDR3nt: TGTGCCAGCTCACTCGGAAGTGAGACCCAGTACTTC
CDR3aa: CASSLGSETQYF

v_gene: TRBV28
j_gene: TRBJ2-6
d_gene: NA
abundance: once
CDR3nt: TGTGCCAGCAGTTCGGGACAACCCTCTGGGGCCAACGTCCTGACTTTC
CDR3aa: CASSSGQPSGANVLTF

v_gene: TRBV7-2
j_gene: TRBJ1-2
d_gene: NA
abundance: few
CDR3nt: TGTGCCAGCAGCTTAGAACGGCAGGCCTACACCTTC
CDR3aa: CASSLERQAYTF